This is a list of T cell receptor beta chains from one sample in a study of CD8 T cells in ankylosing spondylitis. TCRdb re-called the 5' RACE reads with MiXCR, one entry per CDR3 protein. The table lists 150,000 to 200,000 distinct CDR3 sequences, around 17% of them singletons. The sample taken for sequencing was blood, either unsorted or a sorted T cell fraction (not recorded which). These TCRs come from a male donor with ankylosing spondylitis or in good health (not recorded which). CDR3s include the opening cysteine and the closing phenylalanine or tryptophan. D genes are given only for firm matches. Some rows have no size entry. The others give once, few or many, or a class for an expanded clone.

CDR3 protein: CASSFQGVGEKLFF
CDR3 DNA: TGTGCCAGCAGTTTTCAGGGTGTCGGTGAAAAACTGTTTTTT
D gene: NA
V gene: TRBV12-3/TRBV12-4
clone size: NA
J gene: TRBJ1-4

CDR3 protein: CASSPIYQETQYF
CDR3 DNA: TGTGCCAGTAGCCCAATATACCAAGAGACCCAGTACTTC
D gene: NA
V gene: TRBV19
clone size: many
J gene: TRBJ2-5

CDR3 protein: CASSFERRYEQYF
CDR3 DNA: TGTGCCAGCAGTTTCGAGCGAAGGTACGAGCAGTACTTC
D gene: NA
V gene: TRBV12-3/TRBV12-4
clone size: many
J gene: TRBJ2-7

CDR3 protein: CASSLAGGSITDTQYF
CDR3 DNA: TGTGCCAGCAGTTTAGCGGGAGGGTCTATCACAGATACGCAGTATTTT
D gene: TRBD2
V gene: TRBV12-3/TRBV12-4
clone size: NA
J gene: TRBJ2-3

CDR3 protein: CASSQDTAIPEQYF
CDR3 DNA: TGCGCCAGCAGCCAAGACACCGCAATCCCCGAGCAGTACTTC
D gene: NA
V gene: TRBV4-1
clone size: few
J gene: TRBJ2-7

CDR3 protein: CSVDGGDRGRILDEQFF
CDR3 DNA: TGCAGCGTTGACGGTGGGGACCGGGGGCGCATACTGGATGAGCAGTTCTTC
D gene: NA
V gene: TRBV29-1
clone size: many
J gene: TRBJ2-1

CDR3 protein: CASSQGLGSYEQYF
CDR3 DNA: TGCGCCAGCAGCCAAGGGTTAGGATCCTACGAGCAGTACTTC
D gene: NA
V gene: TRBV4-1
clone size: NA
J gene: TRBJ2-7

CDR3 protein: CATSDLGTEETQYF
CDR3 DNA: TGTGCCACCAGTGATCTAGGGACAGAAGAGACCCAGTACTTC
D gene: TRBD1
V gene: TRBV24-1
clone size: few
J gene: TRBJ2-5

CDR3 protein: CASSGGQVGSGSSYNEQFF
CDR3 DNA: TGCGCCAGCAGCGGGGGACAGGTGGGTAGCGGAAGCTCCTACAATGAGCAGTTCTTC
D gene: TRBD1
V gene: TRBV5-1
clone size: many
J gene: TRBJ2-1

CDR3 protein: CASSQDRGGAQGSYEQYF
CDR3 DNA: TGTGCCAGCAGCCAAGATCGAGGCGGGGCCCAAGGGTCCTACGAGCAGTACTTC
D gene: NA
V gene: TRBV3-1
clone size: few
J gene: TRBJ2-7

CDR3 protein: CASRGRGYYEQYF
CDR3 DNA: TGTGCCAGCAGAGGCAGGGGTTACTACGAGCAGTACTTC
D gene: NA
V gene: TRBV2
clone size: many
J gene: TRBJ2-7

CDR3 protein: CSARDSGQNTGELFF
CDR3 DNA: TGCAGTGCTAGAGACTCAGGACAGAACACCGGGGAGCTGTTTTTT
D gene: NA
V gene: TRBV20-1
clone size: few
J gene: TRBJ2-2

CDR3 protein: CASSWGANTGELFF
CDR3 DNA: TGCGCCAGCAGCTGGGGGGCGAACACCGGGGAGCTGTTTTTT
D gene: NA
V gene: TRBV5-1
clone size: NA
J gene: TRBJ2-2

CDR3 protein: CASSITQGAGALDEQYF
CDR3 DNA: TGTGCCAGCAGTATCACCCAGGGCGCCGGTGCTTTAGACGAGCAGTACTTC
D gene: NA
V gene: TRBV28
clone size: NA
J gene: TRBJ2-7

CDR3 protein: CASSLTNYGYTF
CDR3 DNA: TGTGCCAGCAGCCTCACTAACTATGGCTACACCTTC
D gene: NA
V gene: TRBV5-6
clone size: many
J gene: TRBJ1-2

CDR3 protein: CATSIINTGELFF
CDR3 DNA: TGTGCCACCAGTATCATAAACACCGGGGAGCTGTTTTTT
D gene: NA
V gene: TRBV24-1
clone size: NA
J gene: TRBJ2-2

CDR3 protein: CASSLLQGAYEQYF
CDR3 DNA: TGCGCCAGCAGCTTGTTGCAGGGGGCCTACGAGCAGTACTTC
D gene: TRBD1
V gene: TRBV5-1
clone size: many
J gene: TRBJ2-7

CDR3 protein: CASSTGTPGTSGTWEQFF
CDR3 DNA: TGTGCCAGCAGCACCGGGACACCCGGGACTAGCGGGACTTGGGAGCAGTTCTTC
D gene: TRBD2
V gene: TRBV14
clone size: few
J gene: TRBJ2-1

CDR3 protein: CSTTQGALYGYTF
CDR3 DNA: TGCAGCACAACCCAGGGGGCGCTTTATGGCTACACCTTC
D gene: TRBD1
V gene: TRBV29-1
clone size: many
J gene: TRBJ1-2

CDR3 protein: CAWSVGEGTYEQYF
CDR3 DNA: TGTGCCTGGAGTGTGGGGGAGGGCACCTACGAGCAGTACTTC
D gene: TRBD2
V gene: TRBV30
clone size: NA
J gene: TRBJ2-7

CDR3 protein: CASLRAGTGGLNTGELFF
CDR3 DNA: TGTGCCAGCCTCAGAGCCGGGACAGGGGGCTTGAACACCGGGGAGCTGTTTTTT
D gene: TRBD1
V gene: TRBV6-5
clone size: once
J gene: TRBJ2-2

CDR3 protein: CASKPSSGANVLTF
CDR3 DNA: TGTGCCAGCAAACCGAGCTCTGGGGCCAACGTCCTGACTTTC
D gene: NA
V gene: TRBV2
clone size: NA
J gene: TRBJ2-6

CDR3 protein: CASSLGTLAREQFF
CDR3 DNA: TGTGCCAGCAGTTTAGGGACCCTGGCCAGGGAGCAGTTCTTC
D gene: NA
V gene: TRBV28
clone size: many
J gene: TRBJ2-1

CDR3 protein: CATAAGGAKNIQYF
CDR3 DNA: TGTGCCACTGCAGCGGGAGGAGCCAAAAACATTCAGTACTTC
D gene: TRBD2
V gene: TRBV10-3
clone size: NA
J gene: TRBJ2-4

CDR3 protein: CRGQMNTEAFF
CDR3 DNA: TGCAGGGGACAGATGAACACTGAAGCTTTCTTT
D gene: TRBD1
V gene: TRBV20-1
clone size: few
J gene: TRBJ1-1

CDR3 protein: CSAREYTYRGHEKLFF
CDR3 DNA: TGCAGTGCTAGAGAATATACATACAGGGGGCATGAAAAACTGTTTTTT
D gene: TRBD1
V gene: TRBV20-1
clone size: many
J gene: TRBJ1-4

CDR3 protein: CASKPGQGSNEQFF
CDR3 DNA: TGCGCCAGCAAGCCGGGACAGGGGTCTAATGAGCAGTTCTTC
D gene: TRBD1
V gene: TRBV5-1
clone size: many
J gene: TRBJ2-1

CDR3 protein: CASSLTGTEAFF
CDR3 DNA: TGTGCCAGCAGTTTAACCGGGACCGAAGCTTTCTTT
D gene: NA
V gene: TRBV12-3/TRBV12-4
clone size: many
J gene: TRBJ1-1

CDR3 protein: CASSAGLGQETQYF
CDR3 DNA: TGTGCCAGCAGTGCGGGACTAGGGCAAGAGACCCAGTACTTC
D gene: TRBD2
V gene: TRBV6-1
clone size: few
J gene: TRBJ2-5

CDR3 protein: CSAGRQGTMNTEAFF
CDR3 DNA: TGCAGTGCTGGACGACAGGGAACCATGAACACTGAAGCTTTCTTT
D gene: TRBD1
V gene: TRBV20-1
clone size: many
J gene: TRBJ1-1

CDR3 protein: CASSAGLAGGIEQYF
CDR3 DNA: TGTGCCAGCAGCGCGGGACTAGCGGGAGGGATAGAGCAGTACTTC
D gene: TRBD2
V gene: TRBV13
clone size: NA
J gene: TRBJ2-7

CDR3 protein: CASSLSEASGRNEQFF
CDR3 DNA: TGTGCCAGCAGTTTATCGGAGGCTAGCGGGCGCAATGAGCAGTTCTTC
D gene: TRBD2
V gene: TRBV27
clone size: many
J gene: TRBJ2-1

CDR3 protein: CSARGSSGKDTQYF
CDR3 DNA: TGCAGTGCTAGGGGTTCTAGCGGGAAGGATACGCAGTATTTT
D gene: TRBD2
V gene: TRBV20-1
clone size: NA
J gene: TRBJ2-3

CDR3 protein: CSAPGTGNTDTQYF
CDR3 DNA: TGCAGTGCTCCTGGGACAGGGAATACAGATACGCAGTATTTT
D gene: TRBD1
V gene: TRBV20-1
clone size: few
J gene: TRBJ2-3

CDR3 protein: CSAIQRAGKETQYF
CDR3 DNA: TGCAGTGCTATCCAGAGGGCGGGGAAAGAGACCCAGTACTTC
D gene: NA
V gene: TRBV20-1
clone size: many
J gene: TRBJ2-5

CDR3 protein: CATSGLAGESLNEQFF
CDR3 DNA: TGTGCCACCAGCGGACTAGCGGGCGAAAGCCTCAATGAGCAGTTCTTC
D gene: TRBD2
V gene: TRBV24-1
clone size: many
J gene: TRBJ2-1

CDR3 protein: CASSLGGTGPYEQYF
CDR3 DNA: TGTGCCAGCAGCTTAGGAGGGACAGGACCCTACGAGCAGTACTTC
D gene: TRBD1
V gene: TRBV7-2
clone size: NA
J gene: TRBJ2-7

CDR3 protein: CASVTSGSTDTQYF
CDR3 DNA: TGTGCCTCGGTGACTAGCGGAAGCACAGATACGCAGTATTTT
D gene: TRBD2
V gene: TRBV30
clone size: NA
J gene: TRBJ2-3

CDR3 protein: CASSQRDYGYTF
CDR3 DNA: TGTGCCAGCAGCCAAAGGGACTATGGCTACACCTTC
D gene: NA
V gene: TRBV3-1
clone size: few
J gene: TRBJ1-2

CDR3 protein: CAISEVPGLAADEQFF
CDR3 DNA: TGTGCCATCAGTGAGGTACCGGGACTAGCGGCCGATGAGCAGTTCTTC
D gene: TRBD2
V gene: TRBV10-3
clone size: few
J gene: TRBJ2-1

CDR3 protein: CASSQESGQGTDTQYF
CDR3 DNA: TGCGCCAGCAGCCAAGAATCAGGACAGGGAACAGATACGCAGTATTTT
D gene: TRBD1
V gene: TRBV4-1
clone size: NA
J gene: TRBJ2-3

CDR3 protein: CSVAGGQGADNEQFF
CDR3 DNA: TGCAGCGTTGCGGGGGGACAGGGGGCGGACAATGAGCAGTTCTTC
D gene: TRBD1
V gene: TRBV29-1
clone size: many
J gene: TRBJ2-1

CDR3 protein: CSVDGLAGGRQETQYF
CDR3 DNA: TGCAGCGTAGATGGACTAGCGGGAGGCCGCCAAGAGACCCAGTACTTC
D gene: TRBD2
V gene: TRBV29-1
clone size: NA
J gene: TRBJ2-5

CDR3 protein: CSTGGAALLHYNEQFF
CDR3 DNA: TGCAGCACGGGAGGAGCGGCTTTACTCCATTACAATGAGCAGTTCTTC
D gene: TRBD2
V gene: TRBV29-1
clone size: many
J gene: TRBJ2-1

CDR3 protein: CASSNSEQYF
CDR3 DNA: TGTGCCAGCAGCAACTCAGAGCAGTACTTC
D gene: NA
V gene: TRBV12-3/TRBV12-4
clone size: NA
J gene: TRBJ2-7

CDR3 protein: CASNFGGPYNEQFF
CDR3 DNA: TGTGCCAGTAATTTTGGCGGACCCTACAATGAGCAGTTCTTC
D gene: NA
V gene: TRBV19
clone size: NA
J gene: TRBJ2-1

CDR3 protein: CASSLEGTGANVLTF
CDR3 DNA: TGCGCCAGCAGCTTGGAGGGCACTGGGGCCAACGTCCTGACTTTC
D gene: NA
V gene: TRBV5-1
clone size: many
J gene: TRBJ2-6

CDR3 protein: CSAFHGETNYGYTF
CDR3 DNA: TGCAGTGCTTTTCACGGGGAGACTAACTATGGCTACACCTTC
D gene: NA
V gene: TRBV20-1
clone size: many
J gene: TRBJ1-2

CDR3 protein: CASSLAGELFF
CDR3 DNA: TGCGCCAGCAGCTTAGCCGGGGAGCTGTTTTTT
D gene: NA
V gene: TRBV5-1
clone size: many
J gene: TRBJ2-2

CDR3 protein: CASSPGPQILDYEQYF
CDR3 DNA: TGCGCCAGCAGCCCAGGCCCTCAAATCCTAGACTACGAGCAGTACTTC
D gene: NA
V gene: TRBV5-1
clone size: NA
J gene: TRBJ2-7

CDR3 protein: CASSYIDEQYF
CDR3 DNA: TGTGCCAGCAGTTACATAGACGAGCAGTACTTC
D gene: NA
V gene: TRBV6-5
clone size: once
J gene: TRBJ2-7

CDR3 protein: CASSTGDCSTEQFF
CDR3 DNA: TGTGCCAGCAGCACGGGGGACTGTTCGACTGAGCAGTTCTTC
D gene: NA
V gene: TRBV7-4
clone size: NA
J gene: TRBJ2-1

CDR3 protein: CASGPNSYEQYF
CDR3 DNA: TGTGCCAGTGGGCCTAACTCCTACGAGCAGTACTTC
D gene: NA
V gene: TRBV5-5
clone size: NA
J gene: TRBJ2-7

CDR3 protein: CASSLPSGFTDTQYF
CDR3 DNA: TGTGCCAGCAGCTTGCCTAGCGGATTCACAGATACGCAGTATTTT
D gene: TRBD2
V gene: TRBV5-4
clone size: NA
J gene: TRBJ2-3

CDR3 protein: CASSLLGISNTEAFF
CDR3 DNA: TGTGCCAGCAGCTTGTTGGGGATTTCGAACACTGAAGCTTTCTTT
D gene: NA
V gene: TRBV5-5
clone size: many
J gene: TRBJ1-1

CDR3 protein: CAITGGQGRSTDTQYF
CDR3 DNA: TGTGCCATCACCGGTGGGCAGGGGAGAAGCACAGATACGCAGTATTTT
D gene: NA
V gene: TRBV10-3
clone size: few
J gene: TRBJ2-3

CDR3 protein: CASSLGQSSYEQYF
CDR3 DNA: TGCGCCAGCAGCTTGGGGCAGAGCTCCTACGAGCAGTACTTC
D gene: NA
V gene: TRBV5-1
clone size: many
J gene: TRBJ2-7

CDR3 protein: CASSPPDGALKYNEQFF
CDR3 DNA: TGTGCCAGCAGTCCCCCTGACGGGGCATTGAAATACAATGAGCAGTTCTTC
D gene: NA
V gene: TRBV28
clone size: NA
J gene: TRBJ2-1

CDR3 protein: CASSSLEGASGNGNEQFF
CDR3 DNA: TGTGCCAGCAGCAGCTTAGAGGGGGCTAGCGGGAATGGGAATGAGCAGTTCTTC
D gene: TRBD2
V gene: TRBV25-1
clone size: many
J gene: TRBJ2-1

CDR3 protein: CASSEGYNEQFF
CDR3 DNA: TGTGCCAGCAGTGAAGGGTACAATGAGCAGTTCTTC
D gene: NA
V gene: TRBV2
clone size: many
J gene: TRBJ2-1